These 11 T cell receptor beta chains were sequenced from one sample in a study of shared clonotypes between healthy human individuals. TCRdb's copy holds only in-frame clones and misses some; the assay was immunoSEQ multiplex PCR. The table includes 2 million to 2.5 million clones, more than 80% detected once. Sequenced material: naive CD4+ T cells from PBMCs. The subset here: CD45RA+ positively selected. These receptors all come from a man between 18 and 29 years old in good health. Some clones in this sample may be carry-over from other donors' samples.

The V and J genes are TRBV7-2 and TRBJ2-1; D is unclear. There are 15 residues in the CDR3. Trimming stripped 4 bases from V and 0 bases from J, with 10 bases between. Germline V gives CDR1 SGHTA, CDR2 FQGNSA. CDR3 nucleotides: TGTGCCAGCAGCTCCTCTTGGAGCTCCTACAATGAGCAGTTCTTC. Translating it yields CASSSSWSSYNEQFF. The variable domain in full, completed from reference TRBV7-2 and TRBJ2-1, reads GAGVSQSPSNKVTEKGKDVELRCDPISGHTALYWYRQSLGQGLEFLIYFQGNSAPDKSGLPSDRFSAERTGGSVSTLTIQRTQQEDSAVYLCASSSSWSSYNEQFFGPGTRLTVL.

The chain links TRBV4-3 to TRBJ2-5; 8 bases line up with TRBD2. V lost 3 bases to trimming and J lost 5 bases; unmatched junction nucleotides: 11. This CDR3 comprises 16 residues. From germline, CDR1 is LGHNA and CDR2 YSLEER. CDR3 region: CASSHGSGRAWETQYF. CDR3 DNA sequence: TGCGCCAGCAGCCACGGTTCCGGGAGGGCATGGGAGACCCAGTACTTC.

The CDR3 spells CASSRPPTDTQYF. CDR3 DNA: TGTGCCAGCAGCCGACCCCCAACAGATACGCAGTATTTT. The chain couples TRBV7-3 to TRBJ2-3; unclear D gene. The length of the CDR3 is 13 residues. Trimming removed 5 bases at V and 3 bases at J, with 9 bases between. The germline CDR1 and CDR2 sequences are SGHTA and FQGTGA.

This chain joins TRBV15 and TRBJ2-7, with unresolved D. V lost 1 base and J lost 0, with 10 bases in between. Germline-derived CDR1 and CDR2 are LNHNV and YYDKDF (reference sequence). The CDR3 length is 15 residues. CDR3 residues: CATSRVVGSSYEQYF. The DNA of the CDR3 is TGTGCCACCAGCAGAGTAGTCGGTAGCTCCTACGAGCAGTACTTC. Full variable domain (remainder filled in from reference TRBV15 and TRBJ2-7): DAMVIQNPRYQVTQFGKPVTLSCSQTLNHNVMYWYQQKSSQAPKLLFHYYDKDFNNEADTPDNFQSRRPNTSFCFLDIRSPGLGDTAMYLCATSRVVGSSYEQYFGPGTRLTVT.

The J gene is TRBJ1-2, the V gene TRBV6-4; possibly TRBD1 for D (5 bases). This CDR3 is built from 14 residues. Germline V gene data show CDR1 as MRHNA and CDR2 as SNTAGT. Deletions cut 0 bases from V and 7 bases from J, with 12 bases between. The CDR3 DNA reads TGTGCCAGCAGTGACTCACCAGGGAGAGGTGGCTACACCTTC. Amino acid sequence: CASSDSPGRGGYTF.

CDR3 nucleotide sequence: TGTGCCAGCAGCTTAGATCGTCGGGGGTTCGGCTACACCTTC. Its translation is CASSLDRRGFGYTF. The rearrangement links TRBV11-2 to TRBJ1-2, with D maybe TRBD1 (5 bases). Between the trimmed V and J ends, which lost 0 bases and 8 bases, there was a span of 13 bases. Germline-derived CDR1 and CDR2 are SGHAT and FQNNGV. The CDR3 spans 14 residues.

The chain links TRBV6-5 to TRBJ1-5, with D tentatively TRBD1 (5 bases). The germline V gene has CDR1 MNHEY and CDR2 SVGAGI. CDR3 length equals 14 residues. Trimming stripped 2 bases from V and 4 bases from J, with 9 bases between. The CDR3 reads CASSYQGLNQPQHF. The CDR3 DNA reads as TGTGCCAGCAGTTACCAGGGATTGAATCAGCCCCAGCATTTT.

The chain uses TRBV28 and TRBJ2-3; possible D gene TRBD2, 6 bases. Trimming cost V 5 bases and J 5 bases, with 20 bases left between them. The germline gives CDR1 MDHEN, CDR2 SYDVKM. This CDR3 has 16 residues. The CDR3 loop reads CASSLWEARRQDTQYF. The CDR3 nucleotides read TGTGCCAGCAGTCTGTGGGAGGCCAGACGGCAAGATACGCAGTATTTT.

The V call is TRBV9, the J call TRBJ2-2; 12 bases match TRBD2. V was clipped by 0 bases and J by 8 bases; unmatched bases: 5. CDR1 and CDR2 from the germline V gene are SGDLS and YYNGEE. This CDR3 region has 16 residues. DNA for the CDR3: TGTGCCAGCAGCGTAGCCGGGACTAGCGGGCTTGGGGAGCTGTTTTTT. Protein: CASSVAGTSGLGELFF. Complete variable domain (other parts from reference TRBV9 and TRBJ2-2): DSGVTQTPKHLITATGQRVTLRCSPRSGDLSVYWYQQSLDQGLQFLIQYYNGEERAKGNILERFSAQQFPDLHSELNLSSLELGDSALYFCASSVAGTSGLGELFFGEGSRLTVL.

This rearrangement joins TRBV6-6 to TRBJ1-5, with a weak D call TRBD1 (5 bases). The length of the CDR3 is 14 residues. Trimming stripped 5 bases from V and 4 bases from J, with 12 bases between. Germline V gene data show CDR1 as MNHNY and CDR2 as SVGAGI (reference sequence). The DNA for the CDR3 is TGTGCCAGCAGTCGCGGGGGATCTAATCAGCCCCAGCATTTT. Protein sequence: CASSRGGSNQPQHF.

This chain links TRBV18 with TRBJ2-5, with TRBD2 as a possible D gene (5 bases). V was pared by 5 bases and J by 2 bases, with 6 bases between. CDR3 length: 12 amino acids. Germline CDR1 KGHSH, CDR2 LQKENI. The CDR3 reads CASSGSQETQYF. The CDR3 bases are TGTGCCAGCTCAGGGAGTCAAGAGACCCAGTACTTC. Full variable domain (remainder filled in from reference TRBV18 and TRBJ2-5): NAGVMQNPRHLVRRRGQEARLRCSPMKGHSHVYWYRQLPEEGLKFMVYLQKENIIDESGMPKERFSAEFPKEGPSILRIQQVVRGDSAAYFCASSGSQETQYFGPGTRLLVL.